Sequencing of this T cell receptor (beta chain) was carried out in a study of blood T cell repertoires in COVID-19 (dated by TCRdb to 2018 to 2021). In the study overall: Collaborator samples came from the United States, Italy and Spain and covered acute and convalescent phases of COVID-19. The dataset comprised deeply sampled blood TCRbeta repertoires from subjects exposed to, actively infected with, or recovered from COVID-19. Where available, HLA class I and class II types were obtained from metadata supplied by the sample provider rather than from assay-based typing. The material from the prospective study consisted of cDNA or gDNA derived from T cells, B-cell-depleted T cells, or PBMCs. Sample metadata almost always included a de-identified subject ID, COVID-19 status, age in years and sex. Samples were obtained from the ongoing ImmuneRACE study (first 160 participants) and from 1,254 subjects provided by 6 global collaborators. The repertoires were released in a freely available public database meant as a resource for research on the immune response to SARS-CoV-2. The research as a whole found: How much clinical and demographic metadata was included differed by source and by participant, and the metadata was provided uncurated.

V drops 0 bases and J drops 9 bases, leaving 9 bases in between. From the germline V gene (reference sequence), CDR1 is LNHDA and CDR2 is SQIVND. The CDR3 sequence holds 13 residues, the cysteine and phenylalanine included. Of all the DNA, just the CDR3 is kept, 39 bases in frame from base 1. Each collaborating institution followed its own protocols to collect whole blood in K2EDTA tubes. For TCRbeta analysis, collaborator samples were shipped as frozen whole blood, as isolated PBMCs, or as DNA extracted from either sample type. The immunoSEQ Assay, a bias-controlled multiplex PCR, was used to amplify TCRbeta CDR3 regions from genomic DNA. The study's processing was this. The number of nucleated cells in each sample was estimated by amplification of reference gene primers within the assay. To quantify the absolute abundance of each unique TCRbeta CDR3 rearrangement, sequence reads were collapsed and filtered. For each sample, productive Simpson clonality was calculated as the square root of Simpson's diversity index across productive rearrangements. TCRdb stores this immuneACCESS table with in-frame sequences only. Part of the clones is absent; in the studies checked, under half of the shortfall reflects unresolved V genes, and no reason is known for the rest. The D gene and trimming were derived from the DNA, and the V and J assignments and clone size from that table. This sample is represented by roughly 110,000 clones; approximately 85% of them were singletons. Clones ranked in the top ten supply less than 1.5% of the sample.

With regard to this clone: Its antigen is still unknown. No quality values exist for individual bases; no much larger clone is one base distant.

Here the chain combines TRBV19 and TRBJ1-5; the D gene remains uncertain. What was sequenced was peripheral blood. The clonotype originates from a man between 40 and 49 years old with acute or convalescent COVID-19. In nucleotide form, the sequence is TGTGCCAGTAGTATAGAGTTTGGAGGGCCCCAGCATTTT. Its protein is CASSIEFGGPQHF.